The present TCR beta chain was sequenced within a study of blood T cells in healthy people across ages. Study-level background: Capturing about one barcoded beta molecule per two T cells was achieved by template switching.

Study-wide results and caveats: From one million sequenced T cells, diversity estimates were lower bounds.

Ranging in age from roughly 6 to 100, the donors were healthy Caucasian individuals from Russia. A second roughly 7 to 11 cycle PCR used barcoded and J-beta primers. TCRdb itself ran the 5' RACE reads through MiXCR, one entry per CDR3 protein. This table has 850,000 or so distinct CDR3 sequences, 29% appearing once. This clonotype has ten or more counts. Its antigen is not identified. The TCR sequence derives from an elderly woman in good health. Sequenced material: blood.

The CDR3 coding sequence is TGTGCCAGCAGTTTCAAGGGGGGGAGTTACTACGAGCAGTACTTC. Translating it yields CASSFKGGSYYEQYF. This chain uses TRBV27 with TRBJ2-7; possible D gene TRBD2, 7 bases. V gave up 3 bases and J gave up 3 bases, with 15 bases separating them. The CDR3 is made up of 15 amino acids. Germline CDR1 MNHEY, CDR2 SMNVEV (reference sequence).